Below are 10 T cell receptor beta chains sequenced from a single sample in a study of shared clonotypes between healthy human individuals. Sequencing was performed with immunoSEQ multiplex PCR; in TCRdb, only in-frame clones are kept and a portion is missing. The sample contains about 1.5 million clones, about 98% of which appear only once. Specimen: naive CD4+ T cells sorted from blood. As to subset: CD45RA+ positively selected. Receptor source: a man aged 25-40 years in good health.

The chain is built from TRBV5-4 and TRBJ2-5, with TRBD1 matching over 11 bases. J lost 3 bases, V lost 4 bases, and 2 bases had no gene match. This CDR3 region has 14 residues. Germline V gene sequence: CDR1 SGHNT, CDR2 YYREEE (reference sequence). For the CDR3, the DNA is TGTGCCAGCAGCCGGACAGGGGGCGAAGAGACCCAGTACTTC. It specifies CASSRTGGEETQYF.

The gene calls are TRBV20-1 and TRBJ1-5; no clear D. The germline V gene has CDR1 DFQATT and CDR2 SNEGSKA (reference sequence). Between the trimmed V and J ends, which lost 5 bases and 8 bases, there was a span of 10 bases. The CDR3 spans 11 residues. DNA for the CDR3: TGCAGTGCTGGCTGGGGAGAGCCCCAGCATTTT. This gives the protein CSAGWGEPQHF.

This chain uses TRBV28 with TRBJ2-2; TRBD1 agrees at 7 bases. V shed 4 bases, J shed 2 bases, and the junction held 4 bases outside the gene matches. The CDR3 runs to 15 residues. Per the germline V gene, CDR1 is MDHEN and CDR2 is SYDVKM. The CDR3, as DNA: TGTGCCAGCAGTTCCCGACAGGGTAACACCGGGGAGCTGTTTTTT. Protein product: CASSSRQGNTGELFF.

V and J are TRBV27 and TRBJ2-3, with 14 bases matching TRBD2. Germline lookup yields CDR1 MNHEY and CDR2 SMNVEV (reference sequence). The CDR3 is 15 amino acids. J was trimmed by 5 bases and V by 10 bases; bases with no gene match: 8. This CDR3 reads CATQTSGRVGDTQYF. Here the CDR3 DNA reads TGTGCCACCCAGACTAGCGGGAGGGTCGGAGATACGCAGTATTTT.

The CDR3: CSAGDLDTQYF. CDR3 coding DNA: TGCAGTGCTGGGGATCTAGATACGCAGTATTTT. The chain employs TRBV20-1 and TRBJ2-3; D unresolved. In germline, CDR1 is DFQATT, CDR2 SNEGSKA (reference sequence). The CDR3 is 11 amino acids. With 5 bases removed from V and 5 bases from J, the gap between germline ends came to 8 bases.

The chain carries TRBV5-6 and TRBJ2-7; 7 bases are shared with TRBD1. Trimming at V came to 5 bases and at J to 9 bases, leaving 11 bases not matched to a gene. The CDR3 extends over 13 amino acids. Germline V lookup: CDR1 SGHDT, CDR2 YYEEEE. In DNA, the CDR3 is TGTGCCAGCAGACCACGAAAGGGGGCCGGGCAGTACTTC. It codes for CASRPRKGAGQYF.

The chain combines TRBV5-1 with TRBJ1-1; a possible D gene is TRBD1 (5 bases). Per germline, CDR1 SGHRS and CDR2 YFSETQ. The germline V and J ends were trimmed by 4 bases and 4 bases, with 11 bases remaining between them. The length of the CDR3 is 13 residues. The CDR3 region is CASSTLDTTEAFF. The CDR3 bases are TGCGCCAGCAGCACCCTGGACACCACTGAAGCTTTCTTT.

The V and J genes are TRBV25-1 and TRBJ2-1; 8 bases align to TRBD1. Germline values: CDR1 MGHDK, CDR2 SYGVNS. V trimming: 3 bases; J trimming: 0 bases; junction bases outside the gene matches: 7. This CDR3 spans 17 amino acids. The CDR3 sequence is CASSDSRGPYSYNEQFF. In DNA, the CDR3 is TGTGCCAGCAGTGATTCCAGGGGGCCTTACTCCTACAATGAGCAGTTCTTC.

The chain uses TRBV5-4 and TRBJ2-2; 10 bases map to TRBD1. This CDR3 spans 15 amino acids. Unmatched junction bases numbered 6, after V lost 4 bases and J lost 6 bases. From germline, CDR1 is SGHNT and CDR2 YYREEE (reference sequence). DNA for the CDR3: TGTGCCAGCAGCAAGAGGACAGGGGGGCCCGGGGAGCTGTTTTTT. Its protein is CASSKRTGGPGELFF.

V is TRBV5-1 and J is TRBJ2-5; tentatively, D is TRBD2 (5 bases). The V gene's germline CDR1 is SGHRS and CDR2 YFSETQ. The V and J ends lost 4 bases and 0 bases respectively, with 10 bases between them. CDR3 length equals 14 residues. The CDR3 loop is CASSDTRNQETQYF. In nucleotides, the CDR3 is TGCGCCAGCAGCGATACTAGAAACCAAGAGACCCAGTACTTC.